These 18 T cell receptor beta chains were sequenced from one sample in a study of blood T cell repertoires in COVID-19. TCRdb's table, derived via immunoSEQ multiplex PCR, lists solely in-frame clones and lacks some. In the table there are over 100,000 clones, roughly 79% of which are singletons. The sample taken for sequencing was peripheral blood. The receptors originated from a human donor in a cohort sampled during active COVID-19.

The gene calls are TRBV9 and TRBJ2-5, with 14 bases lining up with TRBD2. Germline trimming cut 4 bases from V and 1 base from J; bases unmatched to any gene: 6. Germline loops: CDR1 SGDLS, CDR2 YYNGEE. The CDR3 contains 17 residues. The CDR3 DNA reads as TGTGCCAGCAGCATACGAGGGACTAGCGGGAGCCAAGAGACCCAGTACTTC. Its protein is CASSIRGTSGSQETQYF.

This rearrangement joins TRBV28 to TRBJ2-7; 9 nucleotides agree with TRBD1. J lost 4 bases, V lost 3 bases, and 13 bases had no gene match. CDR3 length: 17 amino acids. Germline lookup yields CDR1 MDHEN and CDR2 SYDVKM. This CDR3 is CASSFLWTGAAPYEQYF. The CDR3 DNA reads TGTGCCAGCAGTTTCCTCTGGACAGGGGCCGCACCATACGAGCAGTACTTC.

This chain links TRBV11-2 with TRBJ2-7; weak D call: TRBD1 (7 bases). Germline loops: CDR1 SGHAT, CDR2 FQNNGV. The CDR3 length is 14 residues. V was trimmed by 8 bases and J by 2 bases, leaving 16 bases between them. DNA of the CDR3: TGTGCCAGCGCCTACGGAGGGGGCCCCTACGAGCAGTACTTC. It codes for CASAYGGGPYEQYF.

This clone was seen a single time. The rearrangement links TRBV28 to TRBJ1-5, with D possibly matching TRBD1 (6 bases). Per the germline V gene, CDR1 is MDHEN and CDR2 is SYDVKM. The CDR3 has 14 amino acids. Between the trimmed V and J ends, which lost 9 bases and 4 bases, there was a span of 16 bases. The CDR3 sequence is CASRGEQGNQPQHF. The CDR3 DNA reads as TGTGCCAGTCGGGGGGAGCAGGGGAATCAGCCCCAGCATTTT.

This chain joins TRBV13 and TRBJ2-7; the D is unclear. The CDR3 is made up of 13 amino acids. Germline values: CDR1 PRHDT, CDR2 FYEKMQ (reference sequence). V was trimmed by 2 bases and J by 4 bases, leaving 9 bases between them. The CDR3 coding sequence is TGTGCCAGCAGCTTAAACGGTCCTTACGAGCAGTACTTC. Translation: CASSLNGPYEQYF.

The chain recombines TRBV9 with TRBJ2-5; TRBD1 matches 7 bases. The CDR3 is made up of 16 amino acids. Trimming removed 0 bases from V and 1 base from J; junction bases left unmatched: 6. Germline V gene data show CDR1 as SGDLS and CDR2 as YYNGEE. In DNA form, the CDR3 reads TGTGCCAGCAGCGTAGCTACAGGGGACACCCAAGAGACCCAGTACTTC. As protein: CASSVATGDTQETQYF. The full variable domain, in which reference TRBV9 and TRBJ2-5 provide the parts outside the CDR3, is DSGVTQTPKHLITATGQRVTLRCSPRSGDLSVYWYQQSLDQGLQFLIQYYNGEERAKGNILERFSAQQFPDLHSELNLSSLELGDSALYFCASSVATGDTQETQYFGPGTRLLVL.

The chain has TRBV5-6 and TRBJ1-2; D is uncertain. Trimming removed 4 bases at V and 2 bases at J, with 15 bases between. CDR3 length: 15 amino acids. Germline V gene sequence: CDR1 SGHDT, CDR2 YYEEEE. The CDR3 protein is CASSLTRRENYGYTF. Here the CDR3 DNA reads TGTGCCAGCAGCCTTACGCGTCGGGAGAACTATGGCTACACCTTC. Looking up the rest from reference TRBV5-6 and TRBJ1-2 gives the full variable domain: DAGVTQSPTHLIKTRGQQVTLRCSPKSGHDTVSWYQQALGQGPQFIFQYYEEEERQRGNFPDRFSGHQFPNYSSELNVNALLLGDSALYLCASSLTRRENYGYTFGSGTRLTVV.

This rearrangement joins TRBV6-1 to TRBJ1-5; D is uncertain. The germline V gene has CDR1 MNHNS and CDR2 SASEGT. CDR3 size: 15 residues. Trimming pared 3 bases from V and 0 bases from J, leaving 9 bases between. DNA for the CDR3: TGTGCCAGCAGTGATGGGCCCGATAGCAATCAGCCCCAGCATTTT. Translated: CASSDGPDSNQPQHF.

The chain employs TRBV5-1 and TRBJ2-6, with 8 positions matching TRBD1. The CDR3 length is 15 residues. Per the germline V gene, CDR1 is SGHRS and CDR2 is YFSETQ. Trimming cost V 3 bases and J 2 bases; bases outside gene matches: 1. CDR3 nucleotides: TGCGCCAGCAGCTGGGACAGGACTGGGGCCAACGTCCTGACTTTC. This encodes CASSWDRTGANVLTF.

This rearrangement joins TRBV28 to TRBJ1-5; D may be TRBD1 (6 bases). The germline V gene encodes CDR1 MDHEN and CDR2 SYDVKM. V lost 3 bases to trimming and J lost 9 bases, with 12 bases between them. The CDR3 runs 13 residues. Here the CDR3 reads CASSFQEQGPQHF. CDR3 nucleotides: TGTGCCAGCAGTTTCCAGGAACAGGGGCCCCAGCATTTT. The complete variable domain, with remaining parts taken from reference TRBV28 and TRBJ1-5, reads DVKVTQSSRYLVKRTGEKVFLECVQDMDHENMFWYRQDPGLGLRLIYFSYDVKMKEKGDIPEGYSVSREKKERFSLILESASTNQTSMYLCASSFQEQGPQHFGDGTRLSIL.

The gene calls are TRBV10-3 and TRBJ2-7; the match to TRBD1 covers 8 bases. From germline, CDR1 is ENHRY and CDR2 SYGVKD. Trimming removed 4 bases from V and 5 bases from J; junction bases left unmatched: 7. The CDR3 runs to 14 residues. The CDR3: CAISAAGTGDEQYF. DNA of the CDR3: TGTGCCATCAGTGCCGCCGGGACAGGCGACGAGCAGTACTTC.

V and J are TRBV6-5 and TRBJ2-7, with D unresolved. V was cut by 6 bases and J by 5 bases, with 8 bases left in between. CDR1 MNHEY and CDR2 SVGAGI come from the germline V gene. The length of the CDR3 is 11 residues. Here the CDR3 DNA reads TGTGCCAGCAGCACAACAGACGAGCAGTACTTC. Translated: CASSTTDEQYF.

This clone showed up just once. At one end, the junction sequence differs from germline, possibly due to a read error. In DNA, the CDR3 is TGTGCCAGCAATGAAGGTTTCCGCGATGAGCAGTTCTTC. Translated: CASNEGFRDEQFF. V and J are TRBV6-1 and TRBJ2-1, with no clear D. Germline V gene data show CDR1 as MNHNS and CDR2 as SASEGT. This CDR3 is 13 amino acids long.

This chain connects TRBV4-1 to TRBJ2-7; D perhaps matches TRBD1 (5 bases). V was trimmed by 2 bases and J by 0 bases, leaving 14 bases between them. This CDR3 is built from 16 residues. CDR1 is MGHRA, CDR2 YSYEKL, per germline. This CDR3 reads CASSQNRWTNSYEQYF. In DNA form, the CDR3 reads TGCGCCAGCAGCCAAAACCGGTGGACAAACTCCTACGAGCAGTACTTC.

The chain couples TRBV18 to TRBJ1-1; the D is unclear. Germline CDR1 is KGHSH and CDR2 is LQKENI. V lost 0 bases and J 4 bases, leaving 12 bases between the germline ends. This CDR3 comprises 15 residues. Here the CDR3 reads CASSPPSVRGTEAFF. CDR3 coding DNA: TGTGCCAGCTCACCACCTTCAGTCCGCGGCACTGAAGCTTTCTTT.

The rearrangement joins TRBV28 to TRBJ1-2, with a possible D match to TRBD1 (6 bases). V gave up 1 base and J gave up 5 bases, with 14 bases separating them. Germline V gives CDR1 MDHEN, CDR2 SYDVKM. CDR3 length equals 15 residues. CDR3 residues: CASSLLDSSFYGYTF. CDR3 in DNA: TGTGCCAGCAGTTTATTGGACAGCAGCTTTTATGGCTACACCTTC.

The chain joins TRBV6-1 to TRBJ2-7; D is perhaps TRBD1 (6 bases). V lost 2 bases and J lost 1, with 15 bases in between. The CDR3 is 16 residues long. From germline, CDR1 is MNHNS and CDR2 SASEGT. CDR3 sequence: CASSEQGNSGSYEQYF. The CDR3 DNA sequence: TGTGCCAGCAGTGAACAGGGGAATTCGGGTTCCTACGAGCAGTACTTC.

This chain joins TRBV6-1 and TRBJ2-7; 8 positions match TRBD2. Germline lookup yields CDR1 MNHNS and CDR2 SASEGT. After removal of 2 bases from V and 3 bases from J, the junction contained 6 bases not matched to a gene. The CDR3 loop spans 15 amino acids. CDR3 residues: CASSEMAGGLYEQYF. Here the CDR3 DNA reads TGTGCCAGCAGTGAAATGGCGGGGGGACTCTACGAGCAGTACTTC.